This T cell receptor (beta chain) was observed in a study of blood T cell repertoires in COVID-19. Study background: Donors of Cohort 3 who recovered were those that had two negative PCRs, clearance, or symptom resolution. PBMCs, B-cell-depleted T cells, or T cells provided the cDNA or gDNA that made up the material.

This clone was counted a single time. Per germline, CDR1 SGHTA and CDR2 FQGTGA. V gave up 8 bases and J gave up 6 bases, with 14 bases separating them. The CDR3 totals 13 residues. In terms of age and location, participants ranged from roughly 18 to 100 years and lived in approximately 24 US areas. Authors' methods: Reference gene primer amplification yielded estimated nucleated cell counts. The table came from immunoSEQ multiplex PCR; TCRdb's copy has only in-frame clones and leaves some out. Clonal size and the V and J genes are those of that table, whereas D and trimming came from the DNA. The sample includes roughly 210,000 clones, roughly 84% of them seen just once.

This chain joins TRBV7-3 and TRBJ2-1; D uncertain. This receptor was identified in a man aged 25 to 45 in a cohort exposed to, infected with or recovered from COVID-19 (not recorded which). The sample comprised PBMCs or T cells enriched from blood (not recorded which). The CDR3 sequence is CASGFALGNEQFF. The DNA for the CDR3 is TGTGCCAGCGGATTTGCCCTAGGCAATGAGCAGTTCTTC.